Listed below are T cell receptor beta chains from one sample, sequenced in a study of OX40 agonist ivuxolimab in advanced cancers. Method: immunoSEQ multiplex PCR; TCRdb's copy keeps in-frame clones and lacks some. Among about 58,000 clones, 70% to 90% were seen once, and the ten largest hold roughly 0.68%. The sample was CD4+ or CD8+ T cells sorted from blood, taken in a trial of the OX40 agonist ivuxolimab. These receptors were obtained from an adult with an advanced solid tumor such as melanoma, head and neck, liver or kidney cancer. Each CDR3 is given with its conserved first and last residue. Fields, in order: clone size, D gene, V gene, J gene, CDR3 DNA, CDR3 protein. D genes are given only for firm matches. Rows may omit the clone size; those that give it use once, few, many or a size class.

clone_size: NA
d_call: NA
v_call: TRBV2
j_call: TRBJ2-6
cdr3_nt: TGTGCCAGCAGTGAAGTGGGGTCTGGGGCCAACGTCCTGACTTTC
cdr3_aa: CASSEVGSGANVLTF

clone_size: NA
d_call: NA
v_call: TRBV9
j_call: TRBJ1-3
cdr3_nt: TGTGCCAGCAGCGTACGGGGGTCTAGCTCTGGAAACACCATATATTTT
cdr3_aa: CASSVRGSSSGNTIYF

clone_size: NA
d_call: TRBD1
v_call: TRBV2
j_call: TRBJ2-7
cdr3_nt: TGTGCCAGCGGCGAGGGGGCGGTGAACGAGCAGTACTTC
cdr3_aa: CASGEGAVNEQYF

clone_size: NA
d_call: NA
v_call: TRBV10-3
j_call: TRBJ2-4
cdr3_nt: TGTGCCATCAGTGGCTACAGGGAAGGCATTCAGTACTTC
cdr3_aa: CAISGYREGIQYF

clone_size: few
d_call: TRBD2
v_call: TRBV5-1
j_call: TRBJ2-1
cdr3_nt: TGCGCCAGCAGCCTCGGGACTAGCGGGGGGGTTCACAATGAGCAGTTCTTC
cdr3_aa: CASSLGTSGGVHNEQFF

clone_size: NA
d_call: NA
v_call: TRBV5-8
j_call: TRBJ2-3
cdr3_nt: TGTGCCAGCAGCTTCCCTCTAACGCAGGGAATCGGCACAGATACGCAGTATTTT
cdr3_aa: CASSFPLTQGIGTDTQYF

clone_size: NA
d_call: NA
v_call: TRBV5-1
j_call: TRBJ2-3
cdr3_nt: TGCGCCAGCCGCACAGGCCTGTCTAGCACAGATACGCAGTATTTT
cdr3_aa: CASRTGLSSTDTQYF

clone_size: NA
d_call: NA
v_call: TRBV28
j_call: TRBJ1-2
cdr3_nt: TGTGCCACTAGAGGCGGGAACGGCTACACCTTC
cdr3_aa: CATRGGNGYTF

clone_size: NA
d_call: TRBD1
v_call: TRBV9
j_call: TRBJ1-1
cdr3_nt: TGTGCCAGCGGGGACAGGGCAAGAGGCACTGAAGCTTTCTTT
cdr3_aa: CASGDRARGTEAFF

clone_size: NA
d_call: NA
v_call: TRBV6-1
j_call: TRBJ1-5
cdr3_nt: TGTGCCAGCAGTGAAATCTCGGGGGGCGGACAGCCCCAGCATTTT
cdr3_aa: CASSEISGGGQPQHF

clone_size: NA
d_call: TRBD1
v_call: TRBV7-8
j_call: TRBJ1-4
cdr3_nt: TGTGCCAGCAGCGCCCTGACAGGGTTCAGTGAAAAACTGTTTTTT
cdr3_aa: CASSALTGFSEKLFF

clone_size: NA
d_call: TRBD1
v_call: TRBV7-8
j_call: TRBJ2-6
cdr3_nt: TGTGCCAGCAGCTGGAGACAGGGGGCTGGGGCCAACGTCCTGACTTTC
cdr3_aa: CASSWRQGAGANVLTF

clone_size: NA
d_call: NA
v_call: TRBV6-6
j_call: TRBJ1-3
cdr3_nt: TGTGCCAGCAGTTACCGGGGGGCAGGAGGAAACACCATATATTTT
cdr3_aa: CASSYRGAGGNTIYF

clone_size: NA
d_call: NA
v_call: TRBV15
j_call: TRBJ2-7
cdr3_nt: TGTGCCACCAGTTCCTCGGACTACGAGCAGTACTTC
cdr3_aa: CATSSSDYEQYF

clone_size: once
d_call: TRBD1
v_call: TRBV6-1
j_call: TRBJ1-4
cdr3_nt: TGTGCCAGCAGTGAATTCGCGGCGGGACAGCGGAATGAAAAACTGTTTTTT
cdr3_aa: CASSEFAAGQRNEKLFF

clone_size: NA
d_call: NA
v_call: TRBV6-6
j_call: TRBJ2-2
cdr3_nt: TGTGCCAGCAGTGGCAAGGGACGGACCAACACCGGGGAGCTGTTTTTT
cdr3_aa: CASSGKGRTNTGELFF

clone_size: once
d_call: TRBD2
v_call: TRBV11-1
j_call: TRBJ2-3
cdr3_nt: TGTGCCAGCAATAGCGGGGGGGACAGGGCAGATACGCAGTATTTT
cdr3_aa: CASNSGGDRADTQYF

clone_size: NA
d_call: NA
v_call: TRBV2
j_call: TRBJ1-5
cdr3_nt: TGTGCCAGCAGAGTTTCTTTGCGTTCGGATCAGCCCCAGCATTTT
cdr3_aa: CASRVSLRSDQPQHF

clone_size: NA
d_call: NA
v_call: TRBV18
j_call: TRBJ1-1
cdr3_nt: TGTGCCAGCTCACCAGGTCTGAACACTGAAGCTTTCTTT
cdr3_aa: CASSPGLNTEAFF

clone_size: NA
d_call: NA
v_call: TRBV9
j_call: TRBJ2-5
cdr3_nt: TGTGCCAGCAGCGTAGAGGAGGGGGCGGAGACCCAGTACTTC
cdr3_aa: CASSVEEGAETQYF

clone_size: NA
d_call: NA
v_call: TRBV11-2
j_call: TRBJ2-7
cdr3_nt: TGTGCCAGCACCGTAGACCCGTTTAGGTACGAGCAGTACTTC
cdr3_aa: CASTVDPFRYEQYF

clone_size: NA
d_call: TRBD1
v_call: TRBV5-6
j_call: TRBJ1-2
cdr3_nt: TGTGCCAGCAGCCCGGACGAACGACAGGGGGCTAACTATGGCTACACCTTC
cdr3_aa: CASSPDERQGANYGYTF

clone_size: few
d_call: NA
v_call: TRBV5-5
j_call: TRBJ1-5
cdr3_nt: TGTGCCAGCAGCTTGAACAACAATCAGCCCCAGCATTTT
cdr3_aa: CASSLNNNQPQHF

clone_size: NA
d_call: NA
v_call: TRBV11-2
j_call: TRBJ1-2
cdr3_nt: TGTGCCAGCAGCTCAGCCCGAACAGGGCTCTATGGCTACACCTTC
cdr3_aa: CASSSARTGLYGYTF

clone_size: NA
d_call: NA
v_call: TRBV5-1
j_call: TRBJ1-2
cdr3_nt: TGCGCCAGCAGCTTGGGAGGGTTGGGCCAGGGGCATGGCTACACCTTC
cdr3_aa: CASSLGGLGQGHGYTF

clone_size: NA
d_call: NA
v_call: TRBV7-2
j_call: TRBJ2-1
cdr3_nt: TGTGCCAGCAGCCCCCACCCACGAACCTCGGCGGTCAATGAGCAGTTCTTC
cdr3_aa: CASSPHPRTSAVNEQFF

clone_size: once
d_call: NA
v_call: TRBV7-9
j_call: TRBJ2-5
cdr3_nt: TGTGCCAGCAGCCCACCGGGGATGAACCAAGAGACCCAGTACTTC
cdr3_aa: CASSPPGMNQETQYF

clone_size: NA
d_call: NA
v_call: TRBV15
j_call: TRBJ2-6
cdr3_nt: TGTGCCACCAGCAGAGATCTTTTGTCAAGTGGGGCCAACGTCCTGACTTTC
cdr3_aa: CATSRDLLSSGANVLTF

clone_size: NA
d_call: NA
v_call: TRBV6-4
j_call: TRBJ2-1
cdr3_nt: TGTGCCAGCAGCCCCGGGACACTGAGCTCCTACAATGAGCAGTTCTTC
cdr3_aa: CASSPGTLSSYNEQFF

clone_size: NA
d_call: NA
v_call: TRBV7-8
j_call: TRBJ2-6
cdr3_nt: TGTGCCAGCAGCTTAATATTAGGTTCCTCTGGGGCCAACGTCCTGACTTTC
cdr3_aa: CASSLILGSSGANVLTF

clone_size: few
d_call: NA
v_call: TRBV7-8
j_call: TRBJ1-1
cdr3_nt: TGTGCCAGCAGCTTCCGACCGGGGCAGGGGAAGGAAGCTTTCTTT
cdr3_aa: CASSFRPGQGKEAFF

clone_size: NA
d_call: NA
v_call: TRBV7-9
j_call: TRBJ2-1
cdr3_nt: TGTGCCAGCAGCTCGAACGACGCAGGGGCAGGATACAATGAGCAGTTCTTC
cdr3_aa: CASSSNDAGAGYNEQFF

clone_size: once
d_call: TRBD1
v_call: TRBV5-1
j_call: TRBJ2-2
cdr3_nt: TGCGCCAGCAGATCTGGACAGGGCATCGGGCTCGTCGCCGGGGAGCTGTTTTTT
cdr3_aa: CASRSGQGIGLVAGELFF

clone_size: NA
d_call: TRBD1
v_call: TRBV2
j_call: TRBJ1-2
cdr3_nt: TGTGCCAGCGCGACAGGGGGCATCTATGGCTACACCTTC
cdr3_aa: CASATGGIYGYTF

clone_size: once
d_call: NA
v_call: TRBV6-1
j_call: TRBJ2-5
cdr3_nt: TGTGCCGGCAGTGAGACTGAGCAAGAGACCCAGTACTTC
cdr3_aa: CAGSETEQETQYF

clone_size: NA
d_call: NA
v_call: TRBV6-1
j_call: TRBJ2-7
cdr3_nt: TGTGCCAGCAGACTACCCCGGTTTCCCTACGAGCAGTACTTC
cdr3_aa: CASRLPRFPYEQYF

clone_size: NA
d_call: NA
v_call: TRBV11-1
j_call: TRBJ2-1
cdr3_nt: TGTGCCAGCAGCTTAGCAGGCTCCTACAATGAGCAGTTCTTC
cdr3_aa: CASSLAGSYNEQFF

clone_size: NA
d_call: NA
v_call: TRBV20-1
j_call: TRBJ2-5
cdr3_nt: TGCAGTGCTAGGGTCCAAAAGGAGCAGTACTTC
cdr3_aa: CSARVQKEQYF

clone_size: NA
d_call: NA
v_call: TRBV19
j_call: TRBJ2-3
cdr3_nt: TGTGCCAGTAGTTCGGAGCATACGCAGTATTTT
cdr3_aa: CASSSEHTQYF

clone_size: NA
d_call: NA
v_call: TRBV5-6
j_call: TRBJ2-3
cdr3_nt: TGTGCCAGCAGCTTACGGGTTGAGGATACGCAGTATTTT
cdr3_aa: CASSLRVEDTQYF

clone_size: few
d_call: TRBD1
v_call: TRBV5-6
j_call: TRBJ1-1
cdr3_nt: TGTGCCAGCAGCACCGGGACAGGGGGGAGGAACACTGAAGCTTTCTTT
cdr3_aa: CASSTGTGGRNTEAFF

clone_size: NA
d_call: TRBD1
v_call: TRBV7-9
j_call: TRBJ1-5
cdr3_nt: TGTGCCAGCAGCTTAGCCGATATAACAGGGGATCAGCCCCAGCATTTT
cdr3_aa: CASSLADITGDQPQHF

clone_size: once
d_call: TRBD1
v_call: TRBV5-1
j_call: TRBJ1-3
cdr3_nt: TGCGCCAGCAGCTCGACGGGACAGGGAATAGGAAACACCATATATTTT
cdr3_aa: CASSSTGQGIGNTIYF

clone_size: NA
d_call: NA
v_call: TRBV18
j_call: TRBJ1-5
cdr3_nt: TGTGCCAGCTCACCGAACCCACAGGGAAGTCAGCCCCAGCATTTT
cdr3_aa: CASSPNPQGSQPQHF

clone_size: NA
d_call: TRBD2
v_call: TRBV7-9
j_call: TRBJ2-4
cdr3_nt: TGTGCCAGCAGCTTAGTCCTGGCGGGGGGTTATATAGCCAAAAACATTCAGTACTTC
cdr3_aa: CASSLVLAGGYIAKNIQYF

clone_size: NA
d_call: NA
v_call: TRBV5-6
j_call: TRBJ1-1
cdr3_nt: TGTGCCAGCAGCTTGATAGGGAACACTGAAGCTTTCTTT
cdr3_aa: CASSLIGNTEAFF

clone_size: NA
d_call: TRBD1
v_call: TRBV19
j_call: TRBJ2-7
cdr3_nt: TGTGCCAGTAGTAGAGCCGGGACAGTCGAGCAGTACTTC
cdr3_aa: CASSRAGTVEQYF

clone_size: NA
d_call: TRBD1
v_call: TRBV19
j_call: TRBJ1-2
cdr3_nt: TGTGCCAGTAGTAGGGGAACCGGGACAGGGTATGGCTACACCTTC
cdr3_aa: CASSRGTGTGYGYTF

clone_size: NA
d_call: NA
v_call: TRBV6-5
j_call: TRBJ2-1
cdr3_nt: TGTGCCAGCAGTTACAAAGGGAATGAGCAGTTCTTC
cdr3_aa: CASSYKGNEQFF

clone_size: NA
d_call: TRBD2
v_call: TRBV7-9
j_call: TRBJ2-1
cdr3_nt: TGTGCCAGCAGCATGGAGGCGGCGGGGGGCCAGACCTACAATGAGCAGTTCTTC
cdr3_aa: CASSMEAAGGQTYNEQFF

clone_size: NA
d_call: TRBD2
v_call: TRBV6-1
j_call: TRBJ2-7
cdr3_nt: TGTGCCAGCAGTAGGACTAGCGGGGAGCAGTACTTC
cdr3_aa: CASSRTSGEQYF

clone_size: NA
d_call: TRBD1
v_call: TRBV6-4
j_call: TRBJ2-1
cdr3_nt: TGTGCCAGCAGTGCAGGGCAGGGACAGTACAATGAGCAGTTCTTC
cdr3_aa: CASSAGQGQYNEQFF

clone_size: NA
d_call: NA
v_call: TRBV5-1
j_call: TRBJ2-5
cdr3_nt: TGCGCCAGCAGCTTGGTAGGGGATTTGGAGACCCAGTACTTC
cdr3_aa: CASSLVGDLETQYF

clone_size: once
d_call: NA
v_call: TRBV6-1
j_call: TRBJ1-5
cdr3_nt: TGTGCCATACATCAGGGTAGAACTAGCAATCAGCCCCAGCATTTT
cdr3_aa: CAIHQGRTSNQPQHF